What follows are 28 T cell receptor beta chains derived from one specimen sequenced in a study of T cell changes during pregnancy in multiple sclerosis. Sequencing was performed with immunoSEQ multiplex PCR; in TCRdb, only in-frame clones are kept and a portion is missing. The sample carries under 50,000 clones, 93% recorded once. This sample comprised CD8+ T cells from peripheral blood mononuclear cells, obtained after pregnancy. The receptors come from a female donor with multiple sclerosis, enrolled in a pregnancy study.

The CDR3 loop is CASSPWAGNGETQYF. As DNA, the CDR3 is TGTGCCAGCAGCCCCTGGGCGGGGAACGGAGAGACCCAGTACTTC. The chain carries TRBV2 and TRBJ2-5; D perhaps matches TRBD2 (6 bases). Germline V CDR1 and CDR2: SNHLY, FYNNEI. V lost 6 bases to trimming and J lost 4 bases, with 18 bases between them. This CDR3 spans 15 amino acids.

The V and J genes are TRBV5-4 and TRBJ2-4; tentatively, D is TRBD1 (6 bases). This CDR3 comprises 18 residues. Germline V lookup: CDR1 SGHNT, CDR2 YYREEE (reference sequence). V was trimmed by 0 bases and J by 2 bases, leaving 18 bases between them. This chain's CDR3 is CASSLGQGITLTKNIQYF. DNA for the CDR3: TGTGCCAGCAGCTTGGGTCAGGGGATAACTTTAACCAAAAACATTCAGTACTTC.

The chain couples TRBV4-1 to TRBJ2-1; 7 bases match TRBD1. This CDR3 contains 19 residues. Germline assignment: CDR1 MGHRA and CDR2 YSYEKL. With 2 bases clipped from V and 0 bases from J, the junction kept 13 bases outside the gene matches. The CDR3 nucleotides are TGCGCCAGCAGCCAACGCACCCCGACAGGGTACAGCTCCTACAATGAGCAGTTCTTC. This encodes CASSQRTPTGYSSYNEQFF.

The chain employs TRBV19 and TRBJ2-1, with a tentative D call TRBD2 (6 bases). Germline loops: CDR1 LNHDA, CDR2 SQIVND (reference sequence). Trimming stripped 5 bases from V and 0 bases from J, with 20 bases between. The CDR3 totals 18 residues. CDR3 coding DNA: TGTGCCAGTAGTCCCCGGGAGAGGCGGAGATTCTCCTACAATGAGCAGTTCTTC. Protein sequence: CASSPRERRRFSYNEQFF.

The sample holds one count of this clone. The genes are TRBV9 and TRBJ2-1; D is possibly TRBD1 (7 bases). Looked up from germline, CDR1 is SGDLS and CDR2 is YYNGEE. The CDR3 sequence is 14 residues long. V lost 6 bases, J lost 3 bases, and 13 bases lay in between. This chain's CDR3 is CASNAGQSYNEQFF. CDR3 DNA: TGTGCCAGCAACGCGGGACAGAGCTACAATGAGCAGTTCTTC. The complete variable domain, with remaining parts taken from reference TRBV9 and TRBJ2-1, reads DSGVTQTPKHLITATGQRVTLRCSPRSGDLSVYWYQQSLDQGLQFLIQYYNGEERAKGNILERFSAQQFPDLHSELNLSSLELGDSALYFCASNAGQSYNEQFFGPGTRLTVL.

This clone has only a few counts. The chain has TRBV6-5 and TRBJ2-7; TRBD1 matches at 7 bases. Looked up from germline, CDR1 is MNHEY and CDR2 is SVGAGI. V was clipped by 3 bases and J by 2 bases; unmatched bases: 4. The CDR3 is 14 residues long. The CDR3 sequence is CASSYGTEPYEQYF. For the CDR3, the DNA is TGTGCCAGCAGTTATGGGACAGAACCCTACGAGCAGTACTTC.

The chain links TRBV6-1 to TRBJ2-1; D may be TRBD1 (5 bases). Trimming removed 2 bases at V and 5 bases at J, with 22 bases between. CDR1 is MNHNS and CDR2 is SASEGT in the germline V gene. This CDR3 has 18 residues. The CDR3 reads CASSELSMAVGVDNEQFF. Here the CDR3 DNA reads TGTGCCAGCAGTGAACTAAGTATGGCGGTAGGGGTTGACAATGAGCAGTTCTTC.

CDR3 sequence (DNA): TGTGCCAGCAGTGTAGGCGCGGGAGAACCCTACAATGAGCAGTTCTTC. This translates into CASSVGAGEPYNEQFF. V and J are TRBV6-4 and TRBJ2-1, with TRBD2 identical over 7 bases. The germline V gene has CDR1 MRHNA and CDR2 SNTAGT. The CDR3 is 16 residues long. Germline trimming cut 4 bases from V and 2 bases from J; bases unmatched to any gene: 8.

The chain recombines TRBV19 with TRBJ1-2, with TRBD1 matching over 10 bases. The germline V gene encodes CDR1 LNHDA and CDR2 SQIVND (reference sequence). V was pared by 8 bases and J by 8 bases, with 5 bases of the junction left unmatched. The CDR3 covers 12 residues. The CDR3 is CASGPGQGGYTF. The DNA of the CDR3 is TGTGCCAGTGGACCGGGACAGGGGGGCTACACCTTC.

The J gene is TRBJ2-7, the V gene TRBV29-1; weak D call: TRBD1 (7 bases). In germline, CDR1 is SQVTM, CDR2 ANQGSEA. The CDR3 covers 15 residues. Deletions cut 4 bases from V and 0 bases from J, with 16 bases between. CDR3 loop: CSVGGDGTDSYEQYF. The CDR3 nucleotides are TGCAGCGTTGGGGGGGACGGGACAGACTCCTACGAGCAGTACTTC.

The chain joins TRBV9 to TRBJ2-5, with TRBD2 matching 7 bases. This CDR3 is built from 14 residues. Germline-derived CDR1 and CDR2 are SGDLS and YYNGEE. V shed 4 bases and J 1 base; nucleotides not matched to a gene: 4. The DNA for the CDR3 is TGTGCCAGCAGCAACCCGGGGGGCCAAGAGACCCAGTACTTC. Translation gives CASSNPGGQETQYF.

The CDR3, as DNA: TGTGCCAGCAGTCGGGAACCATACTACAATGAGCAGTTCTTC. This codes for CASSREPYYNEQFF. The V and J genes are TRBV2 and TRBJ2-1, with D tentatively TRBD2 (5 bases). Deletions cut 5 bases from V and 3 bases from J, with 11 bases between. CDR1 SNHLY and CDR2 FYNNEI come from the germline V gene. The CDR3 sequence is 14 residues long.

The V and J genes are TRBV9 and TRBJ2-1; D gene unclear. Germline-derived CDR1 and CDR2 are SGDLS and YYNGEE. The CDR3 is 16 amino acids. The germline V and J ends were trimmed by 0 bases and 2 bases, with 12 bases remaining between them. CDR3 region: CASSVVPNIAYNEQFF. The CDR3 bases are TGTGCCAGCAGCGTAGTCCCTAATATAGCCTACAATGAGCAGTTCTTC.

The chain uses TRBV7-9 and TRBJ2-7, with unresolved D. In germline, CDR1 is SEHNR, CDR2 FQNEAQ (reference sequence). Between the trimmed V and J ends, which lost 8 bases and 3 bases, there was a span of 8 bases. This CDR3 has 11 residues. CDR3 residues: CASSRFYEQYF. As DNA, the CDR3 is TGTGCCAGCTCCCGTTTCTACGAGCAGTACTTC.

This rearrangement joins TRBV4-2 to TRBJ1-1; D possibly corresponds to TRBD1 (5 bases). Germline assignment: CDR1 LGHNA and CDR2 YNFKEQ. Trimming removed 2 bases from V and 1 base from J, with 5 bases in between. This CDR3 has 13 residues. The CDR3 reads CASSQTGNTEAFF. DNA of the CDR3: TGTGCCAGCAGCCAAACAGGGAACACTGAAGCTTTCTTT.

This CDR3 reads CASSSQAYEQYF. The CDR3 DNA sequence: TGTGCCAGTAGCTCCCAGGCCTACGAGCAGTACTTC. J is TRBJ2-7 and V is TRBV19, with unresolved D. Deletions cut 6 bases from V and 2 bases from J, with 8 bases between. Per germline, CDR1 LNHDA and CDR2 SQIVND (reference sequence). CDR3 length equals 12 residues. Full variable domain (remainder filled in from reference TRBV19 and TRBJ2-7): DGGITQSPKYLFRKEGQNVTLSCEQNLNHDAMYWYRQDPGQGLRLIYYSQIVNDFQKGDIAEGYSVSREKKESFPLTVTSAQKNPTAFYLCASSSQAYEQYFGPGTRLTVT.

The gene calls are TRBV6-5 and TRBJ2-7; D is uncertain. This CDR3 has 13 amino acids. CDR1 and CDR2 from the germline V gene are MNHEY and SVGAGI. With 6 bases removed from V and 0 bases from J, the gap between germline ends came to 9 bases. CDR3 sequence reads: CASSRHRSYEQYF. The CDR3 bases are TGTGCCAGCAGCCGACACCGCTCCTACGAGCAGTACTTC.

The V gene is TRBV19, the J gene TRBJ1-2; possible D gene TRBD1, 5 bases. The germline gives CDR1 LNHDA, CDR2 SQIVND (reference sequence). The CDR3 covers 13 residues. Trimming took 5 bases from V and 8 from J, leaving 15 bases between them. The CDR3 DNA follows: TGTGCCAGTAGTCCCTGGACATACCGCGGCTACACCTTC. Translated, it gives CASSPWTYRGYTF.

This clone was seen just once. The V call is TRBV7-2, the J call TRBJ2-7, with TRBD2 matching 11 bases. Germline CDR1 and CDR2: SGHTA and FQGNSA. There are 12 residues in the CDR3. Trimming removed 10 bases from V and 3 bases from J; junction bases left unmatched: 2. The CDR3 DNA reads as TGTGCCACCGGGACTAGCGGCTACGAGCAGTACTTC. Its protein is CATGTSGYEQYF.

A single count supports this clone. The chain has TRBV5-6 and TRBJ2-7; 10 bases fit TRBD1. Germline V gene data show CDR1 as SGHDT and CDR2 as YYEEEE. J lost 4 bases, V lost 4 bases, and 8 bases had no gene match. CDR3 length: 15 residues. The CDR3 here is CASSLLRTGGYEQYF. Here the CDR3 DNA reads TGTGCCAGCAGCCTCCTAAGGACAGGGGGGTACGAGCAGTACTTC.

The chain joins TRBV11-2 to TRBJ2-5, with 10 bases matching TRBD2. Trimming removed 5 bases from V and 1 base from J; junction bases left unmatched: 10. The CDR3 loop spans 17 amino acids. Germline CDR1 is SGHAT and CDR2 is FQNNGV. The CDR3 reads CASSLPPTSGFQETQYF. CDR3 DNA sequence: TGTGCCAGCAGCCTCCCGCCGACTAGCGGGTTCCAAGAGACCCAGTACTTC.

The V and J genes are TRBV4-2 and TRBJ2-7; the D gene is possibly TRBD1 (5 bases). CDR1 is LGHNA and CDR2 is YNFKEQ in the germline V gene. Trimming left V 1 base short and J 1 base short, with 11 bases between. This CDR3 is built from 15 residues. The chain's CDR3 is CASSQAPDISYEQYF. The CDR3 region has the DNA TGTGCCAGCAGCCAAGCTCCGGACATTTCCTACGAGCAGTACTTC.

The chain combines TRBV6-4 with TRBJ2-2; 9 bases align to TRBD2. Trimming took 6 bases from V and 0 from J; bases not matched to a gene: 11. The CDR3 runs 18 residues. CDR1 is MRHNA, CDR2 SNTAGT, per germline. CDR3 in DNA: TGTGCCAGCAGGGGGAGAGCGGGGGGCCGCGCGAACACCGGGGAGCTGTTTTTT. This gives the protein CASRGRAGGRANTGELFF.

The chain links TRBV5-4 to TRBJ2-7; 8 bases agree with TRBD1. The CDR3 contains 14 residues. V was clipped by 2 bases and J by 2 bases; unmatched bases: 3. Germline V CDR1 and CDR2: SGHNT, YYREEE (reference sequence). The CDR3, as DNA: TGTGCCAGCAGCTTCGGGACAGGCACCTACGAGCAGTACTTC. Encoded protein: CASSFGTGTYEQYF.

The rearrangement uses TRBV5-1 and TRBJ1-1; the D gene is possibly TRBD1 (6 bases). The CDR3 is 16 residues long. V was pared by 3 bases and J by 1 base, with 16 bases between. Germline loops: CDR1 SGHRS, CDR2 YFSETQ. In nucleotides, the CDR3 is TGCGCCAGCAGCTCGAGCAGGGGCCGAACGAACACTGAAGCTTTCTTT. Its protein is CASSSSRGRTNTEAFF.

The chain carries TRBV6-1 and TRBJ1-5; D gene uncertain. V dropped 6 bases and J dropped 0 bases, with 9 bases sitting between them. Germline V gene data show CDR1 as MNHNS and CDR2 as SASEGT. The CDR3 is 14 amino acids. In DNA, the CDR3 is TGTGCCAGCAGCACTTCCTCTAGCAATCAGCCCCAGCATTTT. As protein: CASSTSSSNQPQHF.

The chain carries TRBV2 and TRBJ1-2, with D unclear. The CDR3 is made up of 13 amino acids. CDR1 and CDR2 (germline): SNHLY, FYNNEI. The ends were cut back, 5 bases at V and 10 bases at J, with 17 bases in the middle. The CDR3 DNA follows: TGTGCCAGCAGTCCCCACCCCTTAGAGGACTACACCTTC. Amino acid sequence: CASSPHPLEDYTF.

The chain recombines TRBV5-8 with TRBJ2-3; perhaps TRBD2 as D (6 bases). Trimming shortened V by 0 bases and J by 2 bases, and 13 bases separated the two germline ends. The V gene's germline CDR1 is SGHTS and CDR2 YDEGEE. The CDR3 length is 16 residues. The chain's CDR3 is CASSLAPRLDTDTQYF. CDR3 DNA: TGTGCCAGCAGCTTGGCCCCTCGACTAGACACAGATACGCAGTATTTT.